A single sample is the source of the 27 T cell receptor beta chains below, sequenced in a study of T cells after yellow fever vaccination. Each CDR3 protein gets one entry after TCRdb re-called the 5' RACE reads with MiXCR. Altogether under 200,000 distinct CDR3 sequences are present, 9.5% to 11% being singletons, with the ten largest covering roughly a third. The source was CD8+ T cells sorted from PBMCs, collected 15 days after the yellow fever booster vaccination. The source of these receptors is a man aged 18-30 years who received the YFV17D yellow fever vaccine.

This clonotype came up many times. The chain combines TRBV4-1 with TRBJ2-5, with D possibly TRBD2 on 5 matching bases. The CDR3 spans 16 residues. V was pared by 9 bases and J by 5 bases, with 25 bases between. The germline CDR1 and CDR2 sequences are MGHRA and YSYEKL. This chain's CDR3 is CASTPGRLASGETQYF. The DNA of the CDR3 is TGCGCCAGTACCCCCGGGCGGCTAGCCTCCGGGGAGACCCAGTACTTC.

This clonotype turned up a few times. V and J are TRBV15 and TRBJ1-2, with D maybe TRBD1 (5 bases). CDR1 is LNHNV, CDR2 YYDKDF, per germline (reference sequence). This CDR3 is 13 amino acids long. V lost 0 bases, J lost 10 bases, and 12 bases lay in between. The CDR3 reads CATSRDWGEAYTF. Written as DNA, the CDR3 is TGTGCCACCAGCAGAGATTGGGGGGAGGCCTACACCTTC.

Only a few counts were recorded for this clonotype. The chain links TRBV4-1 to TRBJ2-5, with 9 bases matching TRBD2. CDR1 is MGHRA and CDR2 is YSYEKL in the germline V gene. CDR3 size: 16 residues. The J segment lost 0 bases and the V segment lost 3 bases, leaving 5 bases of the junction unmatched. The CDR3: CASSHTSGPNQETQYF. The CDR3 coding sequence is TGCGCCAGCAGCCACACTAGCGGGCCGAACCAAGAGACCCAGTACTTC.

This clonotype was seen repeatedly, ten times or more. The chain employs TRBV18 and TRBJ2-1; D remains ambiguous. The CDR3 is 16 residues long. CDR1 and CDR2 (germline): KGHSH, LQKENI. The germline V and J ends were trimmed by 7 bases and 2 bases, with 18 bases remaining between them. The CDR3 DNA follows: TGTGCCAGCTTGAAGGGTCTGTCGGACCCCTACAATGAGCAGTTCTTC. Protein sequence: CASLKGLSDPYNEQFF.

This clonotype appeared many times. This chain connects TRBV7-3 to TRBJ2-3; D remains ambiguous. Germline-derived CDR1 and CDR2 are SGHTA and FQGTGA. This CDR3 has 13 amino acids. Trimming removed 4 bases from V and 0 bases from J, with 5 bases in between. As DNA, the CDR3 is TGTGCCAGCAGCTCCCAAAGCACAGATACGCAGTATTTT. The encoded protein is CASSSQSTDTQYF.

The V and J genes are TRBV20-1 and TRBJ1-1, with 7 bases lining up with TRBD1. Trimming at V came to 5 bases and at J to 2 bases, leaving 8 bases not matched to a gene. Per germline, CDR1 DFQATT and CDR2 SNEGSKA (reference sequence). This CDR3 spans 14 amino acids. For the CDR3, the DNA is TGCAGTGCTCCACTGAGGACAGGAAACACTGAAGCTTTCTTT. This gives the protein CSAPLRTGNTEAFF.

The chain employs TRBV5-4 and TRBJ1-2; perhaps TRBD1 as D (6 bases). The CDR3 sequence is 11 residues long. The V gene's germline CDR1 is SGHNT and CDR2 YYREEE (reference sequence). Trimming pared 0 bases from V and 10 bases from J, leaving 7 bases between. In nucleotides, the CDR3 is TGTGCCAGCAGCTTGGCGGGGGCCTACACCTTC. Its protein is CASSLAGAYTF. Full variable domain (remainder filled in from reference TRBV5-4 and TRBJ1-2): ETGVTQSPTHLIKTRGQQVTLRCSSQSGHNTVSWYQQALGQGPQFIFQYYREEENGRGNFPPRFSGLQFPNYSSELNVNALELDDSALYLCASSLAGAYTFGSGTRLTVV.

This clonotype was detected only a few times. The gene calls are TRBV6-2 or TRBV6-3 and TRBJ2-7, with no clear D. The CDR3 is made up of 12 amino acids. The germline CDR1 and CDR2 sequences are MNHEY and SVGEGT. Trimming removed 4 bases at V and 7 bases at J, with 11 bases between. The CDR3 bases are TGTGCCAGCAGTTTCAGTCCTCGGGAGCAGTACGTC. Encoded protein: CASSFSPREQYV.

The rearrangement uses TRBV9 and TRBJ2-1; TRBD2 is a possible D gene (5 bases). CDR3 length: 14 residues. The V gene's germline CDR1 is SGDLS and CDR2 YYNGEE. Trimming pared 0 bases from V and 4 bases from J, leaving 8 bases between. The DNA for the CDR3 is TGTGCCAGCAGCGTAGCTCCGGGGTACAATGAGCAGTTCTTC. The encoded protein is CASSVAPGYNEQFF.

The V gene is TRBV12-3 or TRBV12-4, the J gene TRBJ1-1; possibly TRBD1 for D (5 bases). The CDR3 is 11 amino acids. Trimming took off 8 bases at V and 11 bases at J, with 15 bases between the two ends. CDR3 amino acids: CASLWGSGAFF. The DNA of the CDR3 is TGTGCCAGCCTGTGGGGGAGTGGGGCTTTCTTT.

This clonotype was seen a handful of times. The gene calls are TRBV4-3 and TRBJ1-1; D is perhaps TRBD1 (5 bases). Trimming pared 0 bases from V and 0 bases from J, leaving 14 bases between. Per the germline V gene, CDR1 is LGHNA and CDR2 is YSLEER. This CDR3 is 17 amino acids long. The CDR3 loop is CASSQEGQPNMNTEAFF. CDR3 DNA: TGCGCCAGCAGCCAAGAGGGGCAGCCTAACATGAACACTGAAGCTTTCTTT.

This chain connects TRBV12-3 or TRBV12-4 to TRBJ1-1; D remains ambiguous. The CDR3 length is 11 residues. Trimming stripped 7 bases from V and 5 bases from J, with 8 bases between. The CDR3 protein is CASIHSTEAFF. The DNA of the CDR3 is TGTGCCAGCATTCATTCGACTGAAGCTTTCTTT.

This clonotype was picked up many times. The chain links TRBV20-1 to TRBJ2-3; D possibly uses TRBD1 or TRBD2 (5 bases each). Deletions cut 1 base from V and 6 bases from J, with 17 bases between. This CDR3 spans 15 amino acids. Germline V lookup: CDR1 DFQATT, CDR2 SNEGSKA (reference sequence). The CDR3 spells CSARGRDAPWDTQYF. CDR3 bases: TGCAGTGCTAGAGGACGGGACGCCCCGTGGGATACGCAGTATTTT.

As regards this clonotype: A read error is possible here, since a much larger clone lies one base away. V usage is TRBV4-1 and J usage is TRBJ2-2, with a weak D call TRBD1 (6 bases). CDR3 length: 13 residues. Germline CDR1 and CDR2: MGHRA and YSYEKL. The CDR3 bases are TGCGCCTGCAGCCAAGGGGGATCCGGGGAGCTGTTTTTT. Translation gives CACSQGGSGELFF.

This chain links TRBV7-9 with TRBJ1-1; tentatively, D is TRBD1 (6 bases). Trimming removed 6 bases at V and 9 bases at J, with 11 bases between. CDR1 is SEHNR and CDR2 is FQNEAQ in the germline V gene (reference sequence). CDR3 length equals 11 residues. The CDR3 region has the DNA TGTGCCAGCAGTGAGGGGGGAAAAGCTTTCTTT. As protein: CASSEGGKAFF. Full variable domain (outside the CDR3, taken from reference TRBV7-9 and TRBJ1-1): DTGVSQNPRHKITKRGQNVTFRCDPISEHNRLYWYRQTLGQGPEFLTYFQNEAQLEKSRLLSDRFSAERPKGSFSTLEIQRTEQGDSAMYLCASSEGGKAFFGQGTRLTVV.

This clonotype was counted ten times or more. The chain employs TRBV7-9 and TRBJ2-3; D may be TRBD1 (6 bases). Germline lookup yields CDR1 SEHNR and CDR2 FQNEAQ (reference sequence). This CDR3 is 15 amino acids long. Trimming shortened V by 5 bases and J by 3 bases, and 15 bases separated the two germline ends. The DNA for the CDR3 is TGTGCCAGCAGCCCCCCCACAGGGAGAACAGATACGCAGTATTTT. It specifies CASSPPTGRTDTQYF.

This clonotype was seen just once. The CDR3 DNA sequence: TGTGCCAGTAGTCCCGTCAGGGGAGATACGCAGTATTTT. Its protein product is CASSPVRGDTQYF. V gene TRBV19 combines with J gene TRBJ2-3; weak D call: TRBD1 (6 bases). In germline, CDR1 is LNHDA, CDR2 SQIVND (reference sequence). CDR3 length equals 13 residues. V lost 5 bases to trimming and J lost 5 bases, with 11 bases between them.

This clonotype has ten or more counts. This sequence joins TRBV4-1 and TRBJ2-5, with 10 nucleotides matching TRBD1. J lost 5 bases, V lost 1 base, and 7 bases had no gene match. Germline assignment: CDR1 MGHRA and CDR2 YSYEKL. This CDR3 is 16 amino acids long. The CDR3 coding sequence is TGCGCCAGCAGCCAAGCCGGGACAGGGGAGTGGGAGACCCAGTACTTC. It is translated as CASSQAGTGEWETQYF.

In this sample, this clonotype turned up many times. The gene calls are TRBV28 and TRBJ2-3; TRBD2 agrees at 9 bases. The V segment lost 5 bases and the J segment 2 bases; nucleotides outside the gene matches: 8. CDR1 is MDHEN, CDR2 SYDVKM, per germline. The CDR3 has 16 amino acids. The CDR3 reads CASSTIAGEDTDTQYF. The CDR3 DNA reads as TGTGCCAGCAGTACCATAGCGGGGGAGGACACAGATACGCAGTATTTT.

This clonotype occurred a few times. The junction differs from germline at one of its ends, possibly a read error. This sequence joins TRBV7-3 and TRBJ2-1, with D uncertain. Germline lookup yields CDR1 SGHTA and CDR2 FQGTGA. There are 12 residues in the CDR3. The DNA for the CDR3 is TGTGCCAGCAGCTTAACTACTGGCCAGCAGGTCTTC. Protein: CASSLTTGQQVF.

This clonotype was counted a few times. The V and J genes are TRBV7-3 and TRBJ2-7; TRBD2 aligns across 10 bases. This CDR3 region has 13 residues. Germline CDR1 SGHTA, CDR2 FQGTGA. V trimming: 4 bases; J trimming: 5 bases; junction bases outside the gene matches: 2. This CDR3 is CASSSSGGNEQYV. As DNA, the CDR3 is TGTGCCAGCAGCTCTAGCGGGGGTAACGAGCAGTACGTC.

In its sample, this clonotype was seen a few times. V and J are TRBV14 and TRBJ2-1; D gene uncertain. Germline CDR1 and CDR2: SGHDN and FVKESK. The CDR3 is 15 amino acids. V shed 1 base and J shed 2 bases, with 9 bases lying between them. Written as DNA, the CDR3 is TGTGCCAGCAGCCAAGGGAGAAGGACCTACAATGAGCAGTTCTTC. Its translation is CASSQGRRTYNEQFF.

This clonotype appeared many times. J is TRBJ1-1 and V is TRBV7-9; perhaps TRBD1 as D (5 bases). Germline V gives CDR1 SEHNR, CDR2 FQNEAQ (reference sequence). Trimming took 2 bases from V and 6 from J, leaving 10 bases between them. This CDR3 contains 13 residues. The CDR3 protein is CASSLPLGPEAFF. CDR3 in DNA: TGTGCCAGCAGCTTACCCTTGGGGCCTGAAGCTTTCTTT.

This clonotype turned up a few times. This sequence joins TRBV10-3 and TRBJ2-7; unclear D gene. V lost 10 bases to trimming and J lost 0 bases, with 13 bases between them. CDR1 ENHRY and CDR2 SYGVKD come from the germline V gene. The CDR3 has 13 amino acids. The CDR3 region has the DNA TGTGCCACCGCAGGTGACCTCTCCTACGAGCAGTACTTC. Its translation: CATAGDLSYEQYF.

This clonotype was observed a few times. This sequence joins TRBV6-5 and TRBJ2-1, with TRBD2 as a possible D gene (6 bases). Germline assignment: CDR1 MNHEY and CDR2 SVGAGI. V was shortened by 0 bases and J by 7 bases, with 13 bases between the two germline ends. The CDR3 has 15 residues. The CDR3 DNA is TGTGCCAGCAGTTACTCGGCGGGGAATTGGAATGAGCAGTTCTTC. Protein: CASSYSAGNWNEQFF.

The chain employs TRBV5-6 and TRBJ1-5; D remains ambiguous. V was cut by 5 bases and J by 8 bases, with 11 bases left in between. The CDR3 has 12 residues. The germline V gene encodes CDR1 SGHDT and CDR2 YYEEEE. The CDR3 coding sequence is TGTGCCAGCAGTCGGCAAGGTGAGCCCCAGCATTTT. As protein: CASSRQGEPQHF.

This CDR3 reads CASSYQDENTEAFF. CDR3 sequence (DNA): TGTGCCAGCAGTTACCAGGACGAGAACACTGAAGCTTTCTTT. This sequence joins TRBV6-2 or TRBV6-3 and TRBJ1-1, with D unclear. Germline V gene data show CDR1 as MNHEY and CDR2 as SVGEGT. V lost 2 bases and J 1 base, leaving 8 bases between the germline ends. The CDR3 contains 14 residues.